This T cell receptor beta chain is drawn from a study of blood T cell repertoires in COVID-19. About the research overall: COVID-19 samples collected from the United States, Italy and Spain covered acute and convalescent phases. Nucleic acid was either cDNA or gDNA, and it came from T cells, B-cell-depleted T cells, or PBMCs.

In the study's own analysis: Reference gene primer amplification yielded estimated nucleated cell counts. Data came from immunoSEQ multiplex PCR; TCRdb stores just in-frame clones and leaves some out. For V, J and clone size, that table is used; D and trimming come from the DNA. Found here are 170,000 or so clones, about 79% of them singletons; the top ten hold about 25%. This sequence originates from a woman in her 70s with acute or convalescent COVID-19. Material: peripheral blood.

For the CDR3, the DNA is TGTGCCAGCAGTTCGGGGACAGGAACCATGGGAAAACTGTTTTTT. Translation gives CASSSGTGTMGKLFF. This rearrangement joins TRBV6-5 to TRBJ1-4, with 8 bases matching TRBD1. CDR1 is MNHEY and CDR2 is SVGAGI in the germline V gene. Unmatched junction bases numbered 11, after V lost 4 bases and J lost 10 bases. CDR3 length: 15 amino acids.